These 18 T cell receptor beta chains were all obtained from the same sample, sequenced in a study of control samples from healthy donors and cancer patients. Profiled with immunoSEQ multiplex PCR; TCRdb holds only in-frame clones, not every one. The sample holds roughly 90,000 clones, approximately 93% seen once. Sequenced sample: blood. The source is a woman aged 30 to 39 in good health.

The rearrangement joins TRBV5-1 to TRBJ1-2; 9 bases line up with TRBD1. This CDR3 spans 15 amino acids. V shed 1 base, J shed 6 bases, and the junction held 7 bases outside the gene matches. Germline values: CDR1 SGHRS, CDR2 YFSETQ. CDR3 bases: TGCGCCAGCAGCTTGAGGACAGGGGCAAGTAATGGCTACACCTTC. Encoded protein: CASSLRTGASNGYTF.

In the case of this clone: One end of the junction varies from germline; a read error may be responsible. This rearrangement joins TRBV13 to TRBJ1-1; D gene ambiguous. The CDR3 runs 14 residues. Germline assignment: CDR1 PRHDT and CDR2 FYEKMQ (reference sequence). The CDR3 DNA is TGTGCCAGCAGCTTAGTGGGCGAGAACATTGAAGCTTTCTTT. Protein sequence: CASSLVGENIEAFF.

This chain joins TRBV6-5 and TRBJ1-2; TRBD1 matches 7 bases. In germline, CDR1 is MNHEY, CDR2 SVGAGI. This CDR3 spans 13 amino acids. V lost 11 bases and J lost 4; bases outside the gene matches: 10. The CDR3 DNA sequence: TGTGCCGGAAGACAGGGAGTCGGCTATGGCTACACCTTC. It specifies CAGRQGVGYGYTF.

The chain recombines TRBV19 with TRBJ1-3; D perhaps matches TRBD1 (5 bases). This CDR3 is 12 amino acids long. Trimming removed 3 bases at V and 13 bases at J, with 13 bases between. In germline, CDR1 is LNHDA, CDR2 SQIVND (reference sequence). The CDR3 loop is CASSIQGLGIYF. The CDR3 DNA is TGTGCCAGTAGTATCCAGGGACTTGGGATATATTTT.

J is TRBJ2-7 and V is TRBV5-1; 11 positions match TRBD2. The CDR3 consists of 15 residues. CDR1 SGHRS and CDR2 YFSETQ come from the germline V gene. With 3 bases clipped from V and 1 base from J, the junction kept 3 bases outside the gene matches. The CDR3 sequence: CASSSLAGESYEQYF. CDR3 DNA sequence: TGCGCCAGCAGCTCACTAGCGGGGGAGTCCTACGAGCAGTACTTC.

The J gene is TRBJ2-3, the V gene TRBV5-1; D perhaps matches TRBD1 (6 bases). V was pared by 0 bases and J by 0 bases, with 11 bases between. The V gene's germline CDR1 is SGHRS and CDR2 YFSETQ. This CDR3 has 16 residues. This chain's CDR3 is CASSLGGQSSTDTQYF. DNA of the CDR3: TGCGCCAGCAGCTTGGGCGGACAGTCTAGCACAGATACGCAGTATTTT.

CDR3 bases: TGTGCCAGCTCACCACCAGGGCAGAGCCCAACTAATGAAAAACTGTTTTTT. Amino acids: CASSPPGQSPTNEKLFF. The chain links TRBV18 to TRBJ1-4, with D uncertain. CDR3 size: 17 residues. With 0 bases removed from V and 0 bases from J, the gap between germline ends came to 11 bases. CDR1 is KGHSH, CDR2 LQKENI, per germline.

This clone was seen just once. This chain joins TRBV7-6 and TRBJ2-1; 8 nucleotides align to TRBD2. Germline trimming cut 6 bases from V and 6 bases from J; bases unmatched to any gene: 4. The CDR3 has 13 amino acids. Germline CDR1 and CDR2: SGHVS and FNYEAQ. The CDR3 loop reads CASRRLASNEQFF. DNA of the CDR3: TGTGCCAGCAGGAGACTAGCGTCCAATGAGCAGTTCTTC.

The chain recombines TRBV6-5 with TRBJ2-2; D gene unclear. Germline loops: CDR1 MNHEY, CDR2 SVGAGI. CDR3 length: 12 amino acids. Trimming left V 8 bases short and J 1 base short, with 5 bases between. DNA of the CDR3: TGTGCCAGCGCCCGGAACACCGGGGAGCTGTTTTTT. Translating it yields CASARNTGELFF.

The chain has TRBV10-2 and TRBJ2-5; D ambiguous. V gave up 5 bases and J gave up 5 bases, with 12 bases separating them. This CDR3 spans 13 amino acids. Germline V gives CDR1 WSHSY, CDR2 SAAADI. CDR3 in amino acids: CASSSDFWETQYF. CDR3 bases: TGCGCCAGCAGTTCGGATTTTTGGGAGACCCAGTACTTC.

The chain combines TRBV7-8 with TRBJ1-5; D is unclear. Per the germline V gene, CDR1 is SGHVS and CDR2 is FQNEAQ. Trimming stripped 5 bases from V and 5 bases from J, with 13 bases between. This CDR3 is built from 14 residues. In DNA, the CDR3 is TGTGCCAGCAGCCGGGAGGGAAATTATCAGCCCCAGCATTTT. Translated, it gives CASSREGNYQPQHF. Full variable domain (rest looked up from reference TRBV7-8 and TRBJ1-5): GAGVSQSPRYKVAKRGQDVALRCDPISGHVSLFWYQQALGQGPEFLTYFQNEAQLDKSGLPSDRFFAERPEGSVSTLKIQRTQQEDSAVYLCASSREGNYQPQHFGDGTRLSIL.

V usage is TRBV10-3 and J usage is TRBJ1-5; the D is unclear. The germline V gene has CDR1 ENHRY and CDR2 SYGVKD. The CDR3 is 13 residues long. The ends were cut back, 11 bases at V and 0 bases at J, with 11 bases in the middle. CDR3 in amino acids: CASTDYSNQPQHF. Here the CDR3 DNA reads TGTGCCTCAACAGATTATAGCAATCAGCCCCAGCATTTT.

The J gene is TRBJ2-7, the V gene TRBV11-2, with D hard to call. The V and J ends lost 6 bases and 0 bases respectively, with 18 bases between them. This CDR3 is built from 16 residues. CDR1 is SGHAT, CDR2 FQNNGV, per germline. The CDR3 is CASRSHRTLSSYEQYF. The CDR3 nucleotides read TGTGCCAGCAGATCACATAGGACCCTTAGCTCCTACGAGCAGTACTTC.

In this sample, this clone turned up once. This chain uses TRBV5-1 with TRBJ1-6; possible D gene TRBD1, 5 bases. Germline CDR1 is SGHRS and CDR2 is YFSETQ. Trimming stripped 4 bases from V and 9 bases from J, with 11 bases between. The CDR3 extends over 13 amino acids. The CDR3 is CASSVTGVSPLHF. CDR3 bases: TGCGCCAGCAGCGTTACAGGCGTTTCACCCCTCCACTTT.

Here the CDR3 DNA reads TGTGCTAGTGGAAGGACAGGGGGCCTTGAGACCCAGTACTTC. It is translated as CASGRTGGLETQYF. V and J are TRBV12-5 and TRBJ2-5; 11 positions match TRBD1. Germline V CDR1 and CDR2: LGHNT, FRNRAP. J gave up 5 bases and V 6 bases, and 5 bases lay outside the gene matches. The CDR3 covers 14 residues.

The rearrangement joins TRBV7-3 to TRBJ2-5; tentative D call: TRBD2 (5 bases). V was cut by 5 bases and J by 2 bases, with 12 bases left in between. This CDR3 has 14 amino acids. Germline V gene lookup returns CDR1 SGHTA and CDR2 FQGTGA. The CDR3 nucleotides are TGTGCCAGCAGCCCCCGAGGGTTACAAGAGACCCAGTACTTC. Amino acids: CASSPRGLQETQYF.

The chain carries TRBV7-3 and TRBJ2-2; the D is unclear. The V end lost 5 bases, the J end lost 6 bases, and 7 bases lay between the germline ends. The CDR3 has 12 residues. In germline, CDR1 is SGHTA, CDR2 FQGTGA. The DNA for the CDR3 is TGTGCCAGCAGCGATCGACCCGGGGAGCTGTTTTTT. This sequence encodes CASSDRPGELFF.

The chain carries TRBV30 and TRBJ1-6; D may be TRBD1 (6 bases). Germline CDR1 and CDR2: GTSNPN and SVGIG (reference sequence). V was pared by 5 bases and J by 8 bases, with 19 bases between. The CDR3 totals 15 residues. The CDR3 region has the DNA TGTGCCTGGGACAGGCAGGACTATTTGTATTCACCCCTCCACTTT. Translation: CAWDRQDYLYSPLHF.